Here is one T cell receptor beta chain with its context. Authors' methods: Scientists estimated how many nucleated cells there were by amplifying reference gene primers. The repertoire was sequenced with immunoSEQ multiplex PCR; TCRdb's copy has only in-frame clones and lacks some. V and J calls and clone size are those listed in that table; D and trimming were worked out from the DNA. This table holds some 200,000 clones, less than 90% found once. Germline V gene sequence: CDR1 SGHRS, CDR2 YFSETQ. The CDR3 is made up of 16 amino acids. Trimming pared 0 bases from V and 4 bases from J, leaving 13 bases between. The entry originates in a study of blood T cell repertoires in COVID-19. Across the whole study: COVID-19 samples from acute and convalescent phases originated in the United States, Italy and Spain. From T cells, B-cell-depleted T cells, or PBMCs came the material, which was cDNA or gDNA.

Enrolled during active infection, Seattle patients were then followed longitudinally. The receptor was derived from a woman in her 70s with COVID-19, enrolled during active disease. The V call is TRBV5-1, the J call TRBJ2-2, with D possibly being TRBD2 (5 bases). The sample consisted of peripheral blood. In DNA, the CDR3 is TGCGCCAGCAGCTTGGGGGGTAGCGTCTTCACCGGGGAGCTGTTTTTT. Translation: CASSLGGSVFTGELFF.